This is a list of T cell receptor beta chains from one sample in a study of sequential checkpoint blockade in melanoma. Assay used: immunoSEQ multiplex PCR; TCRdb lists only in-frame clones, some missing. The repertoire holds 7,000 to 9,500 clones, with 50% to 75% as singletons. Sequences were derived from CD8+ T cells sorted from blood (inferred from file names), sampled from a patient given nivolumab and ipilimumab in sequence. The origin of the receptors is a human donor with melanoma. Each CDR3 is given with its conserved first and last residue. A D gene is named only where the DNA matches it firmly. Clone size appears in some rows only: once, few, many, or a class for an expanded clone.

TRBJ1-1 TRBV20-1 - - CSGDISGEAFF TGCAGTGGGGACATCTCCGGGGAAGCTTTCTTT
TRBJ1-5 TRBV7-8 TRBD1 few CASSPGTAPQHF TGTGCCAGCAGCCCCGGGACAGCTCCCCAGCATTTT
TRBJ1-5 TRBV27 - few CASSLRDNNQPQHF TGTGCCAGCAGTTTAAGGGACAACAATCAGCCCCAGCATTTT
TRBJ2-7 TRBV4-2 TRBD1 - CASNRDRGYEQYF TGTGCCAGCAACCGGGACAGGGGCTACGAGCAGTACTTC
TRBJ2-7 TRBV7-6 - - CASSPHRDNRYEQYF TGTGCCAGCAGCCCGCACCGGGACAATCGTTACGAGCAGTACTTC
TRBJ2-3 TRBV6-6 - - CASRADSPDTQYF TGTGCCAGCAGAGCGGACAGTCCAGATACGCAGTATTTT
TRBJ2-7 TRBV7-2 TRBD2 - CASSLNLGGTYEQYF TGTGCCAGCAGCTTGAATCTCGGGGGGACCTACGAGCAGTACTTC
TRBJ2-1 TRBV5-6 - - CASSPASGSYNEQFF TGTGCCAGCAGCCCCGCAAGCGGATCCTACAATGAGCAGTTCTTC
TRBJ1-1 TRBV15 - few CATSRAGLNTEAFF TGTGCCACCAGCAGAGCGGGGTTGAACACTGAAGCTTTCTTT
TRBJ1-1 TRBV28 TRBD1 - CASSWDRLMNTEAFF TGTGCCAGCAGTTGGGACAGACTGATGAACACTGAAGCTTTCTTT
TRBJ2-1 TRBV19 - few CASSLRPRGGDEQFF TGTGCCAGTAGTCTCCGGCCGAGGGGCGGGGATGAGCAGTTCTTC
TRBJ2-1 TRBV11-3 TRBD1 - CASSLEFQGAYVEQFF TGTGCCAGCAGCTTAGAATTTCAGGGGGCTTACGTTGAGCAGTTCTTC
TRBJ2-7 TRBV27 - - CASRGARGTYEQYF TGTGCCAGCAGGGGGGCGAGGGGTACCTACGAGCAGTACTTC
TRBJ1-2 TRBV20-1 - - CSGNTGEGYTF TGCAGTGGGAACACGGGGGAAGGCTACACCTTC
TRBJ1-5 TRBV4-1 - few CASSQVQDNNQPQHF TGTGCCAGCAGCCAAGTCCAAGACAATAATCAGCCCCAGCATTTT
TRBJ2-3 TRBV28 - - CASSAAREGTDTQYF TGTGCCAGCAGTGCCGCCCGGGAAGGCACAGATACGCAGTATTTT
TRBJ1-5 TRBV11-2 - - CASSLGGGLNQPQHF TGTGCCAGCAGCTTAGGGGGGGGGTTAAATCAGCCCCAGCATTTT
TRBJ2-7 TRBV21-1 - - CASSTPGTGSDEQYF TGTGCCAGCAGCACCCCCGGGACAGGGAGCGACGAGCAGTACTTC
TRBJ2-7 TRBV7-8 - - CASSLEWGLGEQYF TGTGCCAGCAGCTTAGAGTGGGGGCTGGGCGAGCAGTACTTC
TRBJ2-7 TRBV5-6 TRBD1 - CASSFGGTAIYEQYF TGTGCCAGCAGCTTTGGTGGGACAGCTATCTACGAGCAGTACTTC
TRBJ1-1 TRBV7-6 - - CASSLAQGLSTEAFF TGTGCCAGCAGCTTAGCACAGGGTTTAAGCACTGAAGCTTTCTTT
TRBJ1-2 TRBV25-1 - - CASSGYRGYTF TGTGCCAGCAGTGGCTACAGGGGCTACACCTTC
TRBJ2-7 TRBV7-3 TRBD2 - CASSLAGGPSYEQYF TGTGCCAGCAGCCTAGCGGGGGGGCCCTCCTACGAGCAGTACTTC
TRBJ1-1 TRBV6-5 - once CASSYSDRGADTEAFF TGTGCCAGCAGTTACTCTGATCGGGGGGCGGACACTGAAGCTTTCTTT
TRBJ2-7 TRBV21-1 - medium-sized CASSKEIPRDYEQYF TGTGCCAGCAGCAAAGAAATCCCGAGGGACTACGAGCAGTACTTC
TRBJ2-7 TRBV7-9 TRBD2 - CASSWLAGRFYEQYF TGTGCCAGCAGCTGGCTAGCGGGGAGGTTCTACGAGCAGTACTTC
TRBJ2-7 TRBV4-2 - - CASSQGGAFPYEQYF TGTGCCAGCAGCCAAGGTGGAGCCTTCCCCTACGAGCAGTACTTC
TRBJ1-6 TRBV19 - - CASTVSGSYNSPLHF TGTGCCAGTACCGTTAGCGGCTCCTATAATTCACCCCTCCACTTT
TRBJ2-7 TRBV2 TRBD2 once CASTWGGLSYEQYF TGTGCCAGCACATGGGGGGGACTCTCCTACGAGCAGTACTTC
TRBJ1-1 TRBV5-1 - - CASSLTGNGAFF TGCGCCAGCAGCTTAACAGGGAATGGGGCTTTCTTT
TRBJ2-7 TRBV4-1 - - CASSQESGPAYEQYF TGCGCCAGCAGCCAAGAAAGCGGGCCCGCCTACGAGCAGTACTTC
TRBJ1-6 TRBV7-9 TRBD1 - CASSSGTGWNSPLHF TGTGCCAGCAGCTCAGGGACAGGGTGGAATTCACCCCTCCACTTT
TRBJ2-1 TRBV2 TRBD2 few CASRGTSENEQFF TGTGCCAGCAGGGGTACTAGCGAGAATGAGCAGTTCTTC
TRBJ1-4 TRBV9 TRBD1 medium-sized CASSEGQGFEKLFF TGTGCCAGCAGCGAGGGACAGGGTTTCGAAAAACTGTTTTTT
TRBJ1-1 TRBV10-1 - - CASLTGYGKAFF TGCGCCAGCTTGACAGGTTATGGAAAAGCTTTCTTT
TRBJ2-7 TRBV28 - - CASSLFPENSYEQYF TGTGCCAGCAGTTTATTTCCAGAAAACTCCTACGAGCAGTACTTC
TRBJ2-7 TRBV19 - - CASSPGLLGLYEQYF TGTGCCAGTAGTCCGGGACTTCTCGGACTCTACGAGCAGTACTTC
TRBJ2-7 TRBV19 TRBD1 - CATATGVEQYF TGTGCCACCGCGACAGGGGTCGAGCAGTACTTC
TRBJ1-6 TRBV27 - - CASSAPGPGGSPLHF TGTGCCAGCAGTGCCCCGGGCCCCGGAGGTTCACCCCTCCACTTT
TRBJ2-7 TRBV18 TRBD1 - CASSPVRTGDYYEQYF TGTGCCAGCTCACCAGTTCGGACAGGGGATTACTACGAGCAGTACTTC